One and the same sample provided the 20 T cell receptor beta chains below, sequenced in a study of blood T cell repertoires in COVID-19. Repertoires were generated with immunoSEQ multiplex PCR, while TCRdb's copy carries only in-frame clones and drops some. Here the sample spans a few hundred thousand clones, around 87% being singletons. The sequencing sample was made of PBMCs or T cells enriched from blood (not recorded which). These receptors were taken from a woman in her thirties or forties who had recovered from COVID-19.

This sequence joins TRBV7-9 and TRBJ1-2, with D possibly TRBD1 on 5 matching bases. This CDR3 comprises 15 residues. The V and J ends lost 2 bases and 0 bases respectively, with 10 bases between them. Germline assignment: CDR1 SEHNR and CDR2 FQNEAQ (reference sequence). For the CDR3, the DNA is TGTGCCAGCAGCTTAACGGGGGAAACTAACTATGGCTACACCTTC. It is translated as CASSLTGETNYGYTF.

This chain joins TRBV5-1 and TRBJ2-7, with TRBD1 identical over 7 bases. This CDR3 region has 15 residues. Germline CDR1 reads SGHRS; CDR2 reads YFSETQ. After removal of 1 base from V and 3 bases from J, the junction contained 7 bases not matched to a gene. For the CDR3, the DNA is TGCGCCAGCAGCTTGTTCCGGGACAGAAACTACGAGCAGTACTTC. The encoded protein is CASSLFRDRNYEQYF.

The V gene is TRBV15, the J gene TRBJ2-3; 8 bases fit TRBD1. From germline, CDR1 is LNHNV and CDR2 YYDKDF (reference sequence). The CDR3 is 14 residues long. J lost 6 bases, V lost 1 base, and 3 bases had no gene match. Written as DNA, the CDR3 is TGTGCCACCAGCAGAGGACAGGGGCGGGATACGCAGTATTTT. Protein product: CATSRGQGRDTQYF.

V and J are TRBV5-1 and TRBJ1-1, with D perhaps matching TRBD1 (5 bases). There are 14 residues in the CDR3. Per germline, CDR1 SGHRS and CDR2 YFSETQ. V lost 1 base and J lost 1, with 8 bases in between. CDR3 bases: TGCGCCAGCAGCTTGAGGGGAACGAACACTGAAGCTTTCTTT. This sequence encodes CASSLRGTNTEAFF.

The chain joins TRBV7-2 to TRBJ2-6; weak D call: TRBD1 (6 bases). CDR1 is SGHTA, CDR2 FQGNSA, per germline. The V end was cut by 5 bases, the J end by 3 bases, with 11 bases between. The CDR3 runs to 15 residues. This chain's CDR3 is CASSPQGFGANVLTF. The CDR3, as DNA: TGTGCCAGCAGCCCACAGGGTTTTGGGGCCAACGTCCTGACTTTC. Looking up the rest from reference TRBV7-2 and TRBJ2-6 gives the full variable domain: GAGVSQSPSNKVTEKGKDVELRCDPISGHTALYWYRQSLGQGLEFLIYFQGNSAPDKSGLPSDRFSAERTGGSVSTLTIQRTQQEDSAVYLCASSPQGFGANVLTFGAGSRLTVL.

In its sample, this clone was seen a few times. The chain carries TRBV4-3 and TRBJ1-6; 9 bases are a match to TRBD1. The germline gives CDR1 LGHNA, CDR2 YSLEER. J was trimmed by 7 bases and V by 4 bases; bases with no gene match: 8. This CDR3 has 16 residues. Here the CDR3 reads CASSPGGGQGNSPLHF. In DNA form, the CDR3 reads TGCGCCAGCAGCCCCGGAGGGGGACAGGGAAATTCACCCCTCCACTTT.

This chain uses TRBV6-5 with TRBJ1-2, with a possible D match to TRBD1 (6 bases). CDR3 length: 15 residues. With 2 bases removed from V and 2 bases from J, the gap between germline ends came to 12 bases. Germline V gives CDR1 MNHEY, CDR2 SVGAGI. CDR3 nucleotides: TGTGCCAGCAGTTACGTAGGGGGGGCCAACTATGGCTACACCTTC. This gives the protein CASSYVGGANYGYTF.

The CDR3 protein is CASSPNTGNTEAFF. The CDR3 bases are TGTGCCAGCAGCCCAAATACAGGGAACACTGAAGCTTTCTTT. The chain uses TRBV7-9 and TRBJ1-1; possibly TRBD1 for D (5 bases). This CDR3 contains 14 residues. Germline assignment: CDR1 SEHNR and CDR2 FQNEAQ (reference sequence). V was clipped by 5 bases and J by 1 base, with 11 bases between them. The full variable domain, its missing parts supplied by reference TRBV7-9 and TRBJ1-1, is DTGVSQNPRHKITKRGQNVTFRCDPISEHNRLYWYRQTLGQGPEFLTYFQNEAQLEKSRLLSDRFSAERPKGSFSTLEIQRTEQGDSAMYLCASSPNTGNTEAFFGQGTRLTVV.

The chain carries TRBV7-8 and TRBJ2-7; possibly TRBD2 for D (6 bases). The germline V gene encodes CDR1 SGHVS and CDR2 FQNEAQ. Trimming cost V 1 base and J 7 bases, with 11 bases left between them. CDR3 length equals 13 residues. The CDR3 sequence: CASSLDLAGEQYF. For the CDR3, the DNA is TGTGCCAGCAGCTTAGATCTGGCGGGGGAGCAGTACTTC. Drawing the rest from reference TRBV7-8 and TRBJ2-7, the complete variable domain is GAGVSQSPRYKVAKRGQDVALRCDPISGHVSLFWYQQALGQGPEFLTYFQNEAQLDKSGLPSDRFFAERPEGSVSTLKIQRTQQEDSAVYLCASSLDLAGEQYFGPGTRLTVT.

This clone was picked up a small number of times. The chain couples TRBV4-3 to TRBJ2-1; TRBD1 is a possible D gene (6 bases). CDR1 is LGHNA and CDR2 is YSLEER in the germline V gene. The CDR3 sequence is 16 residues long. V shed 0 bases and J shed 5 bases, with 14 bases lying between them. This CDR3 reads CASSQESGRGHNEQFF. DNA for the CDR3: TGCGCCAGCAGCCAAGAGTCTGGCAGGGGACACAATGAGCAGTTCTTC.

The J gene is TRBJ2-5, the V gene TRBV5-7, with D perhaps matching TRBD2 (6 bases). TRBV5-7 is labeled an ORF, and its function is uncertain. The CDR3 is made up of 14 amino acids. The ends were cut back, 2 bases at V and 4 bases at J, with 12 bases in the middle. CDR3 DNA sequence: TGTGCCAGCAGCTTCGGGCAGGGAGGAGAGACCCAGTACTTC. Translation gives CASSFGQGGETQYF.

This chain uses TRBV6-5 with TRBJ2-5; tentative D call: TRBD1 (6 bases). Trimming removed 7 bases at V and 3 bases at J, with 12 bases between. Germline CDR1 MNHEY, CDR2 SVGAGI. This CDR3 contains 13 residues. DNA of the CDR3: TGTGCCAGCACAAAACGGACAGAAGAGACCCAGTACTTC. Translating it yields CASTKRTEETQYF.

V gene TRBV5-8 combines with J gene TRBJ1-2, with 7 positions matching TRBD1. The CDR3 extends over 14 amino acids. Trimming cost V 5 bases and J 5 bases; bases outside gene matches: 9. CDR1 and CDR2 (germline): SGHTS, YDEGEE. The CDR3, as DNA: TGTGCCAGCAGAGCTCGGGACAGACCTTATGGCTACACCTTC. This codes for CASRARDRPYGYTF. Full variable domain (rest looked up from reference TRBV5-8 and TRBJ1-2): EAGVTQSPTHLIKTRGQQATLRCSPISGHTSVYWYQQALGLGLQFLLWYDEGEERNRGNFPPRFSGRQFPNYSSELNVNALELEDSALYLCASRARDRPYGYTFGSGTRLTVV.

This chain connects TRBV11-2 to TRBJ1-1, with D tentatively TRBD1 (5 bases). Between the trimmed V and J ends, which lost 1 base and 1 base, there was a span of 13 bases. The CDR3 runs 16 residues. Germline values: CDR1 SGHAT, CDR2 FQNNGV. The CDR3, as DNA: TGTGCCAGCAGCTTAGGTGGTGGCAGGGCGAACACTGAAGCTTTCTTT. Translated: CASSLGGGRANTEAFF.

DNA for the CDR3: TGTGCCAGCAGCTTAGTCGCCCCGAGCTCCTACAATGAGCAGTTCTTC. As protein: CASSLVAPSSYNEQFF. This chain uses TRBV7-8 with TRBJ2-1; no reliable D call. The germline CDR1 and CDR2 sequences are SGHVS and FQNEAQ. This CDR3 region has 16 residues. V lost 1 base, J lost 0 bases, and 10 bases lay in between.

This sequence joins TRBV7-2 and TRBJ2-7; TRBD2 might be the D (5 bases). V was cut by 2 bases and J by 4 bases, with 15 bases left in between. Germline assignment: CDR1 SGHTA and CDR2 FQGNSA. CDR3 length: 15 amino acids. CDR3 protein: CASSLSVGVGYEQYF. CDR3 in DNA: TGTGCCAGCAGCTTATCAGTGGGAGTCGGTTACGAGCAGTACTTC.

This chain joins TRBV7-2 and TRBJ1-4; D possibly corresponds to TRBD1 (5 bases). The CDR3 extends over 15 amino acids. The germline V and J ends were trimmed by 2 bases and 2 bases, with 9 bases remaining between them. The V gene's germline CDR1 is SGHTA and CDR2 FQGNSA. The CDR3 DNA reads as TGTGCCAGCAGCTTACTTCAGGGTACTAATGAAAAACTGTTTTTT. Residues: CASSLLQGTNEKLFF. Full variable domain (rest looked up from reference TRBV7-2 and TRBJ1-4): GAGVSQSPSNKVTEKGKDVELRCDPISGHTALYWYRQSLGQGLEFLIYFQGNSAPDKSGLPSDRFSAERTGGSVSTLTIQRTQQEDSAVYLCASSLLQGTNEKLFFGSGTQLSVL.

The chain combines TRBV7-2 with TRBJ2-7; D might be TRBD2 (6 bases). The germline V and J ends were trimmed by 3 bases and 0 bases, with 9 bases remaining between them. The CDR3 is 14 amino acids. Germline CDR1 is SGHTA and CDR2 is FQGNSA. CDR3 sequence reads: CASSFRDFSYEQYF. The CDR3 DNA reads TGTGCCAGCAGCTTCCGGGACTTCTCCTACGAGCAGTACTTC.

The J gene is TRBJ1-2, the V gene TRBV4-3; the match to TRBD1 covers 9 bases. Germline lookup yields CDR1 LGHNA and CDR2 YSLEER. This CDR3 comprises 17 residues. Germline trimming cut 0 bases from V and 2 bases from J; bases unmatched to any gene: 7. CDR3 sequence: CASSQDFTGGANYGYTF. CDR3 coding DNA: TGCGCCAGCAGCCAAGATTTTACAGGGGGCGCCAACTATGGCTACACCTTC.

The chain combines TRBV5-5 with TRBJ2-7, with TRBD1 matching over 8 bases. The CDR3 totals 15 residues. V was pared by 4 bases and J by 0 bases, with 6 bases of the junction left unmatched. Germline values: CDR1 SGHKS, CDR2 YYEKEE (reference sequence). The CDR3 loop reads CASSRQGKSSYEQYF. The CDR3 DNA is TGTGCCAGCAGCCGACAGGGGAAAAGCTCCTACGAGCAGTACTTC. The entire variable domain, with the rest obtained from reference TRBV5-5 and TRBJ2-7, is as follows: DAGVTQSPTHLIKTRGQQVTLRCSPISGHKSVSWYQQVLGQGPQFIFQYYEKEERGRGNFPDRFSARQFPNYSSELNVNALLLGDSALYLCASSRQGKSSYEQYFGPGTRLTVT.